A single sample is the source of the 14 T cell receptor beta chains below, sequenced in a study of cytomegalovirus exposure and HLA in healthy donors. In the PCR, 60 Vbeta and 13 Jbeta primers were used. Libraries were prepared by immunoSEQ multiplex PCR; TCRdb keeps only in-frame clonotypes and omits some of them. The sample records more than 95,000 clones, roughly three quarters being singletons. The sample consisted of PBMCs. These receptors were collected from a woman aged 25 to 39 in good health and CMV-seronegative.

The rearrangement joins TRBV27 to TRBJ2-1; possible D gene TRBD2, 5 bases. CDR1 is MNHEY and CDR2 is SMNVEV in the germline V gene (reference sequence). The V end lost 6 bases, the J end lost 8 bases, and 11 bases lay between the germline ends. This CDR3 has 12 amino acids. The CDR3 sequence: CASSSDGDEQFF. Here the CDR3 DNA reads TGTGCCAGCAGCTCCGACGGGGATGAGCAGTTCTTC.

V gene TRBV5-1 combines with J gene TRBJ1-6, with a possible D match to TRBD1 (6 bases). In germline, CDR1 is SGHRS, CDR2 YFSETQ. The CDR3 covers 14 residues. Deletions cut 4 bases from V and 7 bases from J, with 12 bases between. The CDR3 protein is CASSVEDRNSPLHF. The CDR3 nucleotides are TGCGCCAGCAGCGTAGAGGACAGAAATTCACCCCTCCACTTT. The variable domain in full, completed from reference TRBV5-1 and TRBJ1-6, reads KAGVTQTPRYLIKTRGQQVTLSCSPISGHRSVSWYQQTPGQGLQFLFEYFSETQRNKGNFPGRFSGRQFSNSRSEMNVSTLELGDSALYLCASSVEDRNSPLHFGNGTRLTVT.

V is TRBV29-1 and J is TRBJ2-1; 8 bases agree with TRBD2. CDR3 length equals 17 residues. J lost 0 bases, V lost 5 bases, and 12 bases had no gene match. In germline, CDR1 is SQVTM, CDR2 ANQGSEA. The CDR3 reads CSVFGSGTPSSYNEQFF. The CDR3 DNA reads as TGCAGCGTTTTCGGTAGCGGGACGCCGAGCTCCTACAATGAGCAGTTCTTC.

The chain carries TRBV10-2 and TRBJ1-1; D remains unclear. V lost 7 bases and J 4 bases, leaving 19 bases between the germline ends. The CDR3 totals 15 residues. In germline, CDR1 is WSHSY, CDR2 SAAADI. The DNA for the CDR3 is TGCGCCAGCACCCGAGTCGGGGTGTTCGGCACTGAAGCTTTCTTT. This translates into CASTRVGVFGTEAFF.

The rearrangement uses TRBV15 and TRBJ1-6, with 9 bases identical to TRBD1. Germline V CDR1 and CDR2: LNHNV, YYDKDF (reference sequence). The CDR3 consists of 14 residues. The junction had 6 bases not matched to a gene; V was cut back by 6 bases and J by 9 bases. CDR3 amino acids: CATRGDRELSPLHF. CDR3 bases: TGTGCCACCAGAGGGGACAGGGAGCTTTCACCCCTCCACTTT.

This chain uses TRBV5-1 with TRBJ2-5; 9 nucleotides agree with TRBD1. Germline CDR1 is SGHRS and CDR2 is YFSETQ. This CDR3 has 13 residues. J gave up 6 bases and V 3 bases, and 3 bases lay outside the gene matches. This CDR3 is CASSSGQGQTQYF. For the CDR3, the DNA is TGCGCCAGCAGCTCGGGACAGGGACAGACCCAGTACTTC.

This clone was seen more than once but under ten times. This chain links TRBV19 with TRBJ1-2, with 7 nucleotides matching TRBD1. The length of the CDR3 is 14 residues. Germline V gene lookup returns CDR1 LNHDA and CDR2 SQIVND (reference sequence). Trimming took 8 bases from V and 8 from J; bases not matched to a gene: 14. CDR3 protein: CASELTGRLIGYTF. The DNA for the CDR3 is TGTGCCAGTGAATTGACAGGGAGGTTAATCGGCTACACCTTC.

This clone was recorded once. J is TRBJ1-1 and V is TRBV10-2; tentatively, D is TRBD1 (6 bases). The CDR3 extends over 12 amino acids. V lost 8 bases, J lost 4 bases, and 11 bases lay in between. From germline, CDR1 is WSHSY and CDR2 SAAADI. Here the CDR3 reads CASLGGGTEAFF. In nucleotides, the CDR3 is TGCGCCAGCCTGGGAGGGGGCACTGAAGCTTTCTTT.

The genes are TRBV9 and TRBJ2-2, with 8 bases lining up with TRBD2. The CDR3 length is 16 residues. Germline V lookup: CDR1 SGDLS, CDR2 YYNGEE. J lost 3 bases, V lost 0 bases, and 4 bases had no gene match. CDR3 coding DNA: TGTGCCAGCAGCGTAGTAGGTAGCGGGGACACCGGGGAGCTGTTTTTT. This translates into CASSVVGSGDTGELFF.

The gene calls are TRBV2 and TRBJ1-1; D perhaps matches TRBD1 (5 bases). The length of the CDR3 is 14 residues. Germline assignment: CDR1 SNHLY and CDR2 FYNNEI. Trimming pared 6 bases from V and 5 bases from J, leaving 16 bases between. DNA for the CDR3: TGTGCCAGCAGGATCATGGGGGGGGGAACTGAAGCTTTCTTT. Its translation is CASRIMGGGTEAFF.

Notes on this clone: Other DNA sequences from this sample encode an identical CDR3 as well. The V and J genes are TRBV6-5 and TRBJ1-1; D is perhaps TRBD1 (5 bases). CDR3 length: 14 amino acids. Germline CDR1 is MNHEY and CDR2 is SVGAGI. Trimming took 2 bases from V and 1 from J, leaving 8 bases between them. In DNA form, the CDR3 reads TGTGCCAGCAGTTACGGCAGGGCGAACACTGAAGCTTTCTTT. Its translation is CASSYGRANTEAFF.

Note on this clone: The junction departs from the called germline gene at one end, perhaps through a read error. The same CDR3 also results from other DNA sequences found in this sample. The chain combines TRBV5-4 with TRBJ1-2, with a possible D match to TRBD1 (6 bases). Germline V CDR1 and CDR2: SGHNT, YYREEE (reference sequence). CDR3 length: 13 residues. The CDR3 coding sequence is TGTGCTAGCAGCCAACAGGGTGGCTATGGCTACACCTTC. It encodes CASSQQGGYGYTF. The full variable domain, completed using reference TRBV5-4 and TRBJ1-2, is ETGVTQSPTHLIKTRGQQVTLRCSSQSGHNTVSWYQQALGQGPQFIFQYYREEENGRGNFPPRFSGLQFPNYSSELNVNALELDDSALYLCASSQQGGYGYTFGSGTRLTVV.

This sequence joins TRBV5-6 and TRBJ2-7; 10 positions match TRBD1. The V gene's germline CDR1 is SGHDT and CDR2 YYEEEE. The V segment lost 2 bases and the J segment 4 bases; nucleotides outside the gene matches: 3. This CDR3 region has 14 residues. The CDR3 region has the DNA TGTGCCAGCAGCTTCGGGACAGGGGCTTACGAGCAGTACTTC. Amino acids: CASSFGTGAYEQYF. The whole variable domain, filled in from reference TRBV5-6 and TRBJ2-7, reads DAGVTQSPTHLIKTRGQQVTLRCSPKSGHDTVSWYQQALGQGPQFIFQYYEEEERQRGNFPDRFSGHQFPNYSSELNVNALLLGDSALYLCASSFGTGAYEQYFGPGTRLTVT.

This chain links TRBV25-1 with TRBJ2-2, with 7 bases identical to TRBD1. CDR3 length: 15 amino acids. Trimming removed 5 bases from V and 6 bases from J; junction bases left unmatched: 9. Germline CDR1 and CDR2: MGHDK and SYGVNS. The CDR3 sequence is CASSYLQGFAGELFF. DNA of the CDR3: TGTGCCAGCAGTTACCTACAGGGGTTCGCCGGGGAGCTGTTTTTT.